These 5 T cell receptor beta chains came from one sample sequenced in a study of identifying expanded T cells in peripheral blood. Profiling relied on immunoSEQ multiplex PCR, and the TCRdb table lists in-frame clones only, not all of them. The sample shows more than 70,000 clones, about 90% of them seen only once. Sequencing was done on a sample of blood. The source is a person aged 18-70 years in good health.

The chain carries TRBV30 and TRBJ1-4; D unresolved. Germline V gives CDR1 GTSNPN, CDR2 SVGIG (reference sequence). The CDR3 spans 16 residues. Trimming removed 2 bases at V and 0 bases at J, with 13 bases between. The CDR3 DNA reads as TGTGCCTGGAGTTCCAAGCGGACCGCAACTAATGAAAAACTGTTTTTT. Translating gives CAWSSKRTATNEKLFF. The whole variable domain, filled in from reference TRBV30 and TRBJ1-4, reads SQTIHQWPATLVQPVGSPLSLECTVEGTSNPNLYWYRQAAGRGLQLLFYSVGIGQISSEVPQNLSASRPQDRQFILSSKKLLLSDSGFYLCAWSSKRTATNEKLFFGSGTQLSVL.

The V gene is TRBV25-1, the J gene TRBJ1-4; D is possibly TRBD1 (5 bases). The CDR3 runs 14 residues. Trimming shortened V by 6 bases and J by 3 bases, and 11 bases separated the two germline ends. The germline CDR1 and CDR2 sequences are MGHDK and SYGVNS. The CDR3 sequence: CASSKGLSNEKLFF. CDR3 in DNA: TGTGCCAGCAGCAAGGGGCTGTCTAATGAAAAACTGTTTTTT.

This chain links TRBV4-1 with TRBJ1-6; D call uncertain. Trimming took off 3 bases at V and 0 bases at J, with 15 bases between the two ends. Per the germline V gene, CDR1 is MGHRA and CDR2 is YSYEKL. This CDR3 spans 18 amino acids. The CDR3 DNA reads TGCGCCAGCAGCCATGAAGGAGGCCCCAGCTCCTATAATTCACCCCTCCACTTT. Translating gives CASSHEGGPSSYNSPLHF.

The chain carries TRBV2 and TRBJ2-7; 11 bases are a match to TRBD1. V lost 6 bases and J lost 4; bases outside the gene matches: 8. Germline CDR1 is SNHLY and CDR2 is FYNNEI. The CDR3 sequence is 15 residues long. The CDR3 DNA reads as TGTGCCAGCAGGGACAGGGGGCAACTTTTGTACGAGCAGTACTTC. This sequence encodes CASRDRGQLLYEQYF.

The V call is TRBV9, the J call TRBJ1-1, with a tentative D call TRBD1 (5 bases). V shed 3 bases and J shed 4 bases, with 7 bases lying between them. Germline CDR1 is SGDLS and CDR2 is YYNGEE. The CDR3 covers 12 residues. CDR3 in DNA: TGTGCCAGCAGCGGCGACAGCACTGAAGCTTTCTTT. It codes for CASSGDSTEAFF.